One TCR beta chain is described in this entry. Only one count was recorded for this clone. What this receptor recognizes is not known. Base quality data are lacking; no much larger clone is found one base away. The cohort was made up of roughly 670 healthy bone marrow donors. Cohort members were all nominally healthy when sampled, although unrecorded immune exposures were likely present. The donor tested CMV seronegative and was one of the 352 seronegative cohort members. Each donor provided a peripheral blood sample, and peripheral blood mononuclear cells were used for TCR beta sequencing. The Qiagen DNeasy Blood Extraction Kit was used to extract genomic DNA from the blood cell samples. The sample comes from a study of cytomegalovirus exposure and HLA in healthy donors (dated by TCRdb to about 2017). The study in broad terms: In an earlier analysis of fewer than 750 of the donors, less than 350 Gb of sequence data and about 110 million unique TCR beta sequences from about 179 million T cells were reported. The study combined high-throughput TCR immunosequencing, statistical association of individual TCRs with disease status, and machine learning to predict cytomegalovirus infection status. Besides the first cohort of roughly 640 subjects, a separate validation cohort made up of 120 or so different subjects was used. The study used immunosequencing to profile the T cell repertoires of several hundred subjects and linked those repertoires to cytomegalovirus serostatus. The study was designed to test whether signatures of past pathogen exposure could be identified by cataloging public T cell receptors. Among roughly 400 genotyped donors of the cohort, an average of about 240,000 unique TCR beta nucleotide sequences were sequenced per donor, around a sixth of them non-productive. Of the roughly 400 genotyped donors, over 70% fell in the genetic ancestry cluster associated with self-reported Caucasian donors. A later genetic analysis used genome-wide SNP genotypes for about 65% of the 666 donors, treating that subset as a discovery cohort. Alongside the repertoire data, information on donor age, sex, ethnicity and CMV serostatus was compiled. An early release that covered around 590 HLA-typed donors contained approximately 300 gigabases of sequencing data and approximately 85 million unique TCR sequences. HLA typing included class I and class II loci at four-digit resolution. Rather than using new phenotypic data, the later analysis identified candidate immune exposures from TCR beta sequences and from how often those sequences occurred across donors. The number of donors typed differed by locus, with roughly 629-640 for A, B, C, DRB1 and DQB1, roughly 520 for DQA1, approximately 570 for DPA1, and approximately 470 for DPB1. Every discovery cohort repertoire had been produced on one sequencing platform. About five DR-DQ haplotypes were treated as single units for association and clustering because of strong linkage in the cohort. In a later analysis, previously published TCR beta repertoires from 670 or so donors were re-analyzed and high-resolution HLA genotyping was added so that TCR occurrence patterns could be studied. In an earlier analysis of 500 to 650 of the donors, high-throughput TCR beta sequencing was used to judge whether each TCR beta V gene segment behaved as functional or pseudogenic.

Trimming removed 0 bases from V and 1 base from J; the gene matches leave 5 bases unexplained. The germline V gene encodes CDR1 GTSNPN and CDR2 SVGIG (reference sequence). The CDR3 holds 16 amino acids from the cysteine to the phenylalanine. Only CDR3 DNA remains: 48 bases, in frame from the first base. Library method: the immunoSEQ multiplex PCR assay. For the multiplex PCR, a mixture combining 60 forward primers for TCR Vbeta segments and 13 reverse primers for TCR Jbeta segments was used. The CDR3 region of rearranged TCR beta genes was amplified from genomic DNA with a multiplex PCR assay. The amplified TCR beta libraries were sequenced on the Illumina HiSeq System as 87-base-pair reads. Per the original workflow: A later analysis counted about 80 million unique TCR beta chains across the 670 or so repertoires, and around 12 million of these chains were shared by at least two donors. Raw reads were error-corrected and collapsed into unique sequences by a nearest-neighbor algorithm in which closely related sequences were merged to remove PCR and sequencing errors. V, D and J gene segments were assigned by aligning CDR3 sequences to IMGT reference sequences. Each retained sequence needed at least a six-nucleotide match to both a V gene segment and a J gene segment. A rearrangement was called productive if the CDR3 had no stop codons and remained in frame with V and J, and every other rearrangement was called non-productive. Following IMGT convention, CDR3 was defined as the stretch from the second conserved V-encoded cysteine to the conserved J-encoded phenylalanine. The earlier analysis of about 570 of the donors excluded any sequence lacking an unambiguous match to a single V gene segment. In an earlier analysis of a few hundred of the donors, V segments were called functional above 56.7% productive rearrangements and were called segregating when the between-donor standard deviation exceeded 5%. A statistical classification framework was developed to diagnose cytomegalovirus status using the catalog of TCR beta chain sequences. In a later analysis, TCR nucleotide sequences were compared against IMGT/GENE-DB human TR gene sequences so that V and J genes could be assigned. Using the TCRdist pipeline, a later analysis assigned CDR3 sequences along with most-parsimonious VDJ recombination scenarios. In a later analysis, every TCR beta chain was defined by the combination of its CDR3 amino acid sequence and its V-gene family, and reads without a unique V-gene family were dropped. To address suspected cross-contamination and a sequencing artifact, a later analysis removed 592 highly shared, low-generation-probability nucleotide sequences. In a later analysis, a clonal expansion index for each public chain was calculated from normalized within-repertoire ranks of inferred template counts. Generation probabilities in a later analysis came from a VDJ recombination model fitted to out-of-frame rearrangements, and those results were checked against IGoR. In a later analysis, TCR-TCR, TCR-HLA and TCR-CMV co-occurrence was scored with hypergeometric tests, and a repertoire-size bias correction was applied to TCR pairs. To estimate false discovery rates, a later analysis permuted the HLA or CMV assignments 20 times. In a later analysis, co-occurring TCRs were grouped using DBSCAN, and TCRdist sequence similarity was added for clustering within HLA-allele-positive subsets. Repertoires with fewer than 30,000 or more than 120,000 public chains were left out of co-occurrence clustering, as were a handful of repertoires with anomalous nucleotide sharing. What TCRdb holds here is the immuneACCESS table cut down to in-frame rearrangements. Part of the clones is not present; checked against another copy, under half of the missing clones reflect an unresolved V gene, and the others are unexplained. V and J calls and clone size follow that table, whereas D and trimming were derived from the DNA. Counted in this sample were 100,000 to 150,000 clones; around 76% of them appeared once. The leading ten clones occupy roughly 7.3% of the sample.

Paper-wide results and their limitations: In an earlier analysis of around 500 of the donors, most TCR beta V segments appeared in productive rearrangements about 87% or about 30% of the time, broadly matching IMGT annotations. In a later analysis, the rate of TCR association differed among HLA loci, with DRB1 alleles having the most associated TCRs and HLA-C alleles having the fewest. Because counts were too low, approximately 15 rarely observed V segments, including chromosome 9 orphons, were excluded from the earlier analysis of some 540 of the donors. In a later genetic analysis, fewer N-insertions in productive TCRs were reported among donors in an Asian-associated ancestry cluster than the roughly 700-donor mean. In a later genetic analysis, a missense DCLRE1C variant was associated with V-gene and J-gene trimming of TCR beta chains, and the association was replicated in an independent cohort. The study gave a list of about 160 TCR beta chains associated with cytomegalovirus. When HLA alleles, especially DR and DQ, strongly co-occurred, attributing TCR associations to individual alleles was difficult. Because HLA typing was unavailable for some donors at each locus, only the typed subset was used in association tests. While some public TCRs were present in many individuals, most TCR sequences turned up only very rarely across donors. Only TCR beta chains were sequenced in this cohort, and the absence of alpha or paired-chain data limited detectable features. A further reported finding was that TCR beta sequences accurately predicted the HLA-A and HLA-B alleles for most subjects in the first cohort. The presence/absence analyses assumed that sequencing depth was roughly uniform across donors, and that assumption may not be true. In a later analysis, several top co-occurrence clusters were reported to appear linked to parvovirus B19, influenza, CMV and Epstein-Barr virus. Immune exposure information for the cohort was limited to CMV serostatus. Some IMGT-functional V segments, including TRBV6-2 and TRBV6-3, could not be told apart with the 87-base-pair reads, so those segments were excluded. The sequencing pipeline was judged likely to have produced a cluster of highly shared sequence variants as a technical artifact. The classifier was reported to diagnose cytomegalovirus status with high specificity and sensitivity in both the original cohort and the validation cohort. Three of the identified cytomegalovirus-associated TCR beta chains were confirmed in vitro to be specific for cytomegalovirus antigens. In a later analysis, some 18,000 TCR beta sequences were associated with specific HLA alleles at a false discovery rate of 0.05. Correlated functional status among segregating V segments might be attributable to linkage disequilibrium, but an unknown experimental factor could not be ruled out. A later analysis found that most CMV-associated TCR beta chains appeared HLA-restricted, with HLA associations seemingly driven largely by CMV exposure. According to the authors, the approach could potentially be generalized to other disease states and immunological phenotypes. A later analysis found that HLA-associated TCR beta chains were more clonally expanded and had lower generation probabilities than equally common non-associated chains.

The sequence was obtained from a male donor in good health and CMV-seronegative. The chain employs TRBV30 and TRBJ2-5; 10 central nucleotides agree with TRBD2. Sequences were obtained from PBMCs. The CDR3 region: CAWSVQGLAVQETQYF. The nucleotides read TGTGCCTGGAGTGTACAAGGACTAGCGGTCCAAGAGACCCAGTACTTC.